The 16 T cell receptor beta chains given below trace back to one sample, sequenced in a study of blood T cell repertoires in COVID-19. Assay used: immunoSEQ multiplex PCR; TCRdb lists only in-frame clones, some missing. The table lists about 170,000 clones, just under 85% of them singletons. The sequenced material came from peripheral blood. The receptors here all came from a man aged 35-49 years who had recovered from COVID-19.

V and J are TRBV7-8 and TRBJ2-1; no clear D. CDR3 length equals 15 residues. The V end lost 2 bases, the J end lost 2 bases, and 10 bases lay between the germline ends. Germline CDR1 and CDR2: SGHVS and FQNEAQ. The CDR3 here is CASSLTGATYNEQFF. CDR3 DNA sequence: TGTGCCAGCAGCTTAACGGGTGCGACCTACAATGAGCAGTTCTTC.

The chain carries TRBV7-6 and TRBJ2-7; possible D gene TRBD2, 5 bases. The germline V gene encodes CDR1 SGHVS and CDR2 FNYEAQ. There are 15 residues in the CDR3. The ends were cut back, 4 bases at V and 5 bases at J, with 18 bases in the middle. CDR3 amino acids: CASSWETGKSHEQYF. CDR3 nucleotide sequence: TGTGCCAGCAGCTGGGAGACGGGAAAGTCCCACGAGCAGTACTTC.

This chain connects TRBV10-3 to TRBJ2-3; the D gene is possibly TRBD1 (5 bases). Germline V gene sequence: CDR1 ENHRY, CDR2 SYGVKD. V was trimmed by 2 bases and J by 2 bases, leaving 17 bases between them. This CDR3 is built from 17 residues. The CDR3 reads CAISEDAREGSTDTQYF. CDR3 DNA: TGTGCCATCAGTGAGGACGCCAGGGAAGGATCCACAGATACGCAGTATTTT.

The chain employs TRBV9 and TRBJ1-2; the match to TRBD1 covers 7 bases. CDR1 is SGDLS, CDR2 YYNGEE, per germline. After removal of 0 bases from V and 5 bases from J, the junction contained 4 bases not matched to a gene. The CDR3 is 14 residues long. CDR3 nucleotides: TGTGCCAGCAGCGTAGGGTGGACAGGATATGGCTACACCTTC. Amino acid sequence: CASSVGWTGYGYTF.

The chain links TRBV7-9 to TRBJ1-2; TRBD1 agrees at 7 bases. This CDR3 contains 15 residues. After removal of 1 base from V and 4 bases from J, the junction contained 6 bases not matched to a gene. Germline CDR1 reads SEHNR; CDR2 reads FQNEAQ (reference sequence). The CDR3 DNA reads TGTGCCAGCAGCTTAGTAGCAGGGGGGATCTATGGCTACACCTTC. Its protein product is CASSLVAGGIYGYTF.

This clone has only one observation. This sequence joins TRBV28 and TRBJ1-1, with D hard to call. Germline CDR1 and CDR2: MDHEN and SYDVKM. The CDR3 consists of 12 residues. V lost 4 bases to trimming and J lost 1 base, with 4 bases between them. CDR3: CASSWRNTEAFF. For the CDR3, the DNA is TGTGCCAGCAGTTGGAGGAACACTGAAGCTTTCTTT. Using reference TRBV28 and TRBJ1-1 for the parts outside the CDR3, the full variable domain is DVKVTQSSRYLVKRTGEKVFLECVQDMDHENMFWYRQDPGLGLRLIYFSYDVKMKEKGDIPEGYSVSREKKERFSLILESASTNQTSMYLCASSWRNTEAFFGQGTRLTVV.

The chain carries TRBV7-2 and TRBJ2-7, with TRBD1 as a possible D gene (5 bases). There are 16 residues in the CDR3. The germline V gene has CDR1 SGHTA and CDR2 FQGNSA. V shed 4 bases and J shed 5 bases, with 21 bases lying between them. As DNA, the CDR3 is TGTGCCAGCAGCTCTTTCCCTGGGGCGGTTCAAAACGAGCAGTACTTC. Translation: CASSSFPGAVQNEQYF.

This clone was found a few times. J is TRBJ2-7 and V is TRBV29-1, with TRBD2 matching 10 bases. Germline V gives CDR1 SQVTM, CDR2 ANQGSEA. Trimming took 2 bases from V and 4 from J; bases not matched to a gene: 5. This CDR3 has 14 residues. CDR3 nucleotide sequence: TGCAGCGTTGAACCTAGCGGGAGAGGGTACGAGCAGTACTTC. Amino acids: CSVEPSGRGYEQYF.

The CDR3 coding sequence is TGTGCCAGCAGCCAACTAGCGGGGGTATACAATGAGCAGTTCTTC. This encodes CASSQLAGVYNEQFF. The chain joins TRBV28 to TRBJ2-1, with 11 bases identical to TRBD2. Trimming cost V 6 bases and J 4 bases; bases outside gene matches: 5. Germline assignment: CDR1 MDHEN and CDR2 SYDVKM. The CDR3 extends over 15 amino acids.

This clone was detected once. The CDR3 region is CASSRGGNGNQPQHF. CDR3 nucleotide sequence: TGTGCCAGCAGCCGAGGGGGCAATGGCAATCAGCCCCAGCATTTT. This chain joins TRBV6-5 and TRBJ1-5; TRBD1 matches at 7 bases. The germline CDR1 and CDR2 sequences are MNHEY and SVGAGI. V was pared by 6 bases and J by 2 bases, with 7 bases of the junction left unmatched. The CDR3 contains 15 residues.

This chain uses TRBV7-8 with TRBJ2-1; possible D gene TRBD2, 6 bases. The CDR3 has 11 residues. The V and J ends lost 5 bases and 14 bases respectively, with 13 bases between them. Germline V lookup: CDR1 SGHVS, CDR2 FQNEAQ. The CDR3 sequence is CASSPEREEFF. For the CDR3, the DNA is TGTGCCAGCAGCCCAGAGAGGGAGGAGTTCTTC.

V and J are TRBV2 and TRBJ1-2, with no clear D. V shed 4 bases and J shed 2 bases, with 8 bases lying between them. The germline CDR1 and CDR2 sequences are SNHLY and FYNNEI. The CDR3 is 13 amino acids. In DNA, the CDR3 is TGTGCCAGCAGTGCAACGGGAAACTATGGCTACACCTTC. Protein product: CASSATGNYGYTF.

The J gene is TRBJ1-2, the V gene TRBV6-2 or TRBV6-3, with 9 bases fitting TRBD1. CDR3 size: 17 residues. The germline CDR1 and CDR2 sequences are MNHEY and SVGEGT. V shed 6 bases, J shed 1 base, and the junction held 12 bases outside the gene matches. The CDR3 spells CASSPADRGHLNYGYTF. The DNA for the CDR3 is TGTGCCAGCAGCCCCGCGGACAGGGGCCACCTTAACTATGGCTACACCTTC.

The chain combines TRBV30 with TRBJ2-4; maybe TRBD1 (5 bases). Trimming left V 5 bases short and J 1 base short, with 12 bases between. CDR3 length equals 14 residues. Germline V gives CDR1 GTSNPN, CDR2 SVGIG (reference sequence). The CDR3 nucleotides read TGTGCCTGGTCCCGCAGGGTGGCCAAAAACATTCAGTACTTC. Protein: CAWSRRVAKNIQYF.

The V gene is TRBV4-3, the J gene TRBJ1-1; possible D gene TRBD1, 5 bases. The CDR3 totals 15 residues. Germline CDR1 and CDR2: LGHNA and YSLEER. Trimming removed 1 base from V and 3 bases from J, with 12 bases in between. The CDR3 sequence: CASSQGVGGDTEAFF. The CDR3 coding sequence is TGCGCCAGCAGCCAAGGGGTTGGGGGGGACACTGAAGCTTTCTTT.

The V gene is TRBV2, the J gene TRBJ2-2; 9 bases are shared with TRBD1. V was pared by 6 bases and J by 6 bases, with 14 bases of the junction left unmatched. The CDR3 consists of 17 residues. Looked up from germline, CDR1 is SNHLY and CDR2 is FYNNEI. The CDR3, as DNA: TGTGCCAGCAGACAATTACAGGGACAGGGTTTCGCCGGGGAGCTGTTTTTT. This codes for CASRQLQGQGFAGELFF.